Following are 27 T cell receptor beta chains from one sample sequenced in a study of identical twins. A single record per CDR3 protein comes from TCRdb applying MiXCR to the 5' RACE reads. The sample has 200,000 to 250,000 distinct CDR3 sequences, roughly 7% seen once. The same data also contributed to another study, on yellow fever vaccine responses in identical twins.

The sequenced sample consisted of memory (CD45RO+) T cells sorted from blood. Receptors originate from a young woman in good health.

This chain connects TRBV5-5 to TRBJ2-3; D is unclear. V was pared by 8 bases and J by 1 base, with 17 bases between. The CDR3 loop spans 15 amino acids. Germline values: CDR1 SGHKS, CDR2 YYEKEE (reference sequence). The CDR3 DNA sequence: TGTGCCAGTAGCCTGGTCGTATATGGCACAGATACGCAGTATTTT. This gives the protein CASSLVVYGTDTQYF.

In its sample, this clonotype was seen a few times. This chain links TRBV20-1 with TRBJ2-7; 11 nucleotides agree with TRBD2. Germline CDR1 DFQATT, CDR2 SNEGSKA (reference sequence). The V segment lost 4 bases and the J segment 6 bases; nucleotides outside the gene matches: 11. CDR3 length: 15 amino acids. The CDR3 is CSATALAGVVREQYF. Written as DNA, the CDR3 is TGCAGTGCTACAGCACTAGCGGGAGTCGTCCGCGAGCAGTACTTC.

This clonotype showed up many times. The chain employs TRBV5-1 and TRBJ2-1, with D perhaps matching TRBD1 or TRBD2 (5 bases each). The CDR3 sequence is 15 residues long. Germline lookup yields CDR1 SGHRS and CDR2 YFSETQ. Trimming pared 4 bases from V and 5 bases from J, leaving 16 bases between. CDR3 in DNA: TGCGCCAGCAGCCCCTCTTCGGGGCGGGACAATGAGCAGTTCTTC. It translates to CASSPSSGRDNEQFF.

A few counts support this clonotype. This sequence joins TRBV10-3 and TRBJ2-7; 8 bases agree with TRBD2. The CDR3 contains 17 residues. Per the germline V gene, CDR1 is ENHRY and CDR2 is SYGVKD. J gave up 7 bases and V 0 bases, and 14 bases lay outside the gene matches. DNA of the CDR3: TGTGCCATCAGTGAGTCGGGGGGGGCGGGAGGCCTCGTGGAGCAGTACTTC. This codes for CAISESGGAGGLVEQYF.

This clonotype was counted a few times. This rearrangement joins TRBV20-1 to TRBJ2-5; possibly TRBD1 or TRBD2 for D (6 bases each). Trimming pared 7 bases from V and 4 bases from J, leaving 16 bases between. This CDR3 has 13 residues. Germline lookup yields CDR1 DFQATT and CDR2 SNEGSKA (reference sequence). The CDR3: CSGRGRGRETQYF. The CDR3 nucleotides read TGCAGTGGGAGGGGCAGGGGTCGAGAGACCCAGTACTTC.

This clonotype was seen a single time. V and J are TRBV7-6 and TRBJ2-3, with 13 positions matching TRBD2. This CDR3 spans 16 amino acids. Trimming cost V 4 bases and J 4 bases; bases outside gene matches: 5. Germline CDR1 is SGHVS and CDR2 is FNYEAQ. The CDR3 loop is CASSSGTSGAADTQYF. The CDR3 DNA reads TGTGCCAGCAGCTCAGGGACTAGCGGGGCTGCAGATACGCAGTATTTT.

This clonotype was observed at least ten times. The chain has TRBV10-3 and TRBJ2-7; D might be TRBD1 or TRBD2, each matching 5 bases. Germline CDR1 is ENHRY and CDR2 is SYGVKD. CDR3 length: 14 residues. The germline V and J ends were trimmed by 6 bases and 0 bases, with 12 bases remaining between them. CDR3 coding DNA: TGTGCCATCAGGGGGACGGAGAGCTCCTACGAGCAGTACTTC. Amino acids: CAIRGTESSYEQYF.

This chain links TRBV5-5 with TRBJ2-7; D ambiguous. Trimming left V 4 bases short and J 6 bases short, with 14 bases between. The CDR3 is 13 amino acids. Germline assignment: CDR1 SGHKS and CDR2 YYEKEE (reference sequence). The CDR3 sequence: CASSPGLRCEQYV. The DNA for the CDR3 is TGTGCCAGCAGCCCCGGGCTGCGCTGCGAGCAGTACGTC.

The chain employs TRBV5-1 and TRBJ2-5; 10 positions agree with TRBD2. The CDR3 is made up of 14 amino acids. With V trimmed by 2 bases and J by 6 bases, 4 bases remained unmatched. Germline CDR1 is SGHRS and CDR2 is YFSETQ. As DNA, the CDR3 is TGCGCCAGCAGCTTAGCGGGGGGGCAACAGACCCAGTACTTC. Residues: CASSLAGGQQTQYF.

This clonotype was recorded a few times. V and J are TRBV5-8 and TRBJ1-2; weak D call: TRBD1 (6 bases). Per the germline V gene, CDR1 is SGHTS and CDR2 is YDEGEE. The CDR3 has 15 amino acids. V was shortened by 0 bases and J by 3 bases, with 12 bases between the two germline ends. The CDR3 region is CASSLGSAGDYGYTF. CDR3 nucleotides: TGTGCCAGCAGCTTGGGATCGGCAGGGGACTATGGCTACACCTTC.

This clonotype occurred many times. This chain connects TRBV28 to TRBJ2-5; D remains unclear. The CDR3 spans 15 residues. Trimming removed 3 bases from V and 5 bases from J, with 16 bases in between. The germline V gene encodes CDR1 MDHEN and CDR2 SYDVKM. Here the CDR3 DNA reads TGTGCCAGCAGTTTGGGAAGACCGGACGGGGAGACCCAGTACTTC. Translation gives CASSLGRPDGETQYF.

The V call is TRBV7-8, the J call TRBJ1-6; D gene uncertain. V gave up 4 bases and J gave up 4 bases, with 11 bases separating them. Germline loops: CDR1 SGHVS, CDR2 FQNEAQ. CDR3 length equals 15 residues. CDR3 sequence reads: CASSSDEQYNSPLHF. CDR3 nucleotides: TGTGCCAGCAGCTCGGACGAGCAGTATAATTCACCCCTCCACTTT.

V usage is TRBV6-1 and J usage is TRBJ1-1, with D unresolved. Per the germline V gene, CDR1 is MNHNS and CDR2 is SASEGT. V shed 6 bases and J shed 8 bases, with 13 bases lying between them. This CDR3 is 12 amino acids long. The CDR3 DNA reads as TGTGCCAGCAGCGGCCTCGAGGCGGAAGCTTTCTTT. This gives the protein CASSGLEAEAFF.

This chain uses TRBV20-1 with TRBJ1-5; TRBD1 agrees at 10 bases. There are 16 residues in the CDR3. CDR1 is DFQATT, CDR2 SNEGSKA, per germline (reference sequence). The junction had 12 bases not matched to a gene; V was cut back by 6 bases and J by 4 bases. CDR3 residues: CSARARDRGTNQPQHF. For the CDR3, the DNA is TGCAGTGCCCGGGCCCGGGACAGGGGAACTAATCAGCCCCAGCATTTT.

In its sample, this clonotype was seen a few times. The gene calls are TRBV9 and TRBJ2-2; the D is unclear. V lost 1 base and J lost 6, with 16 bases in between. The germline V gene has CDR1 SGDLS and CDR2 YYNGEE. CDR3 length equals 16 residues. CDR3 residues: CASSVKVEAPPGELFF. The CDR3, as DNA: TGTGCCAGCAGCGTAAAGGTTGAGGCCCCGCCCGGGGAGCTGTTTTTT.

This clonotype showed up many times. This sequence joins TRBV27 and TRBJ2-7; the D call may be TRBD1 or TRBD2 (5 bases each). Trimming cost V 8 bases and J 5 bases, with 7 bases left between them. Germline lookup yields CDR1 MNHEY and CDR2 SMNVEV (reference sequence). This CDR3 contains 10 residues. The CDR3 DNA follows: TGTGCCAGCGGGGGTAACGAGCAGTACTTC. This gives the protein CASGGNEQYF.

This clonotype has a handful of counts. The V and J genes are TRBV7-9 and TRBJ2-6; D is ambiguous. The CDR3 consists of 20 residues. CDR1 is SEHNR and CDR2 is FQNEAQ in the germline V gene (reference sequence). The V end was cut by 2 bases, the J end by 1 base, with 21 bases between. CDR3 DNA sequence: TGTGCCAGCAGCTTAATACTTCGTTGGGTAGGTCAGTCTGGGGCCAACGTCCTGACTTTC. This encodes CASSLILRWVGQSGANVLTF.

There are many counts of this clonotype. This chain connects TRBV29-1 to TRBJ2-7, with a possible D match to TRBD2 (6 bases). The V gene lost 6 bases and the J gene lost 7 bases, with 16 bases spanning the gap. Germline CDR1 is SQVTM and CDR2 is ANQGSEA. The CDR3 covers 12 residues. This chain's CDR3 is CSVRRGSREQYF. CDR3 nucleotide sequence: TGCAGCGTGCGGAGGGGATCTCGGGAGCAGTACTTC.

The V and J genes are TRBV28 and TRBJ2-7, with D possibly called TRBD1 or TRBD2 (6 bases each). From germline, CDR1 is MDHEN and CDR2 SYDVKM. The CDR3 length is 14 residues. The V gene lost 6 bases and the J gene lost 7 bases, with 19 bases spanning the gap. CDR3 nucleotide sequence: TGTGCCAGCAGGAAGGGGGGTCCAGTCGGAGAGCAGTACTTC. Encoded protein: CASRKGGPVGEQYF.

J is TRBJ2-1 and V is TRBV15; D possibly uses TRBD1 or TRBD2 (5 bases each). Germline V gives CDR1 LNHNV, CDR2 YYDKDF (reference sequence). V lost 5 bases and J 3 bases, leaving 14 bases between the germline ends. The CDR3 is 15 residues long. The CDR3 protein is CATSVRDEGYNEQFF. DNA of the CDR3: TGTGCCACCAGCGTCCGGGACGAAGGCTACAATGAGCAGTTCTTC.

J is TRBJ1-4 and V is TRBV15, with TRBD1 matching over 10 bases. From germline, CDR1 is LNHNV and CDR2 YYDKDF (reference sequence). V shed 3 bases and J 5 bases; nucleotides not matched to a gene: 3. The CDR3 is 15 residues long. The CDR3 bases are TGTGCCACCAGCAGGGACAGGGGGGAGAATGAAAAACTGTTTTTT. Translated, it gives CATSRDRGENEKLFF.

This clonotype was detected a few times. The CDR3 region is CASSLRLNYEQYF. For the CDR3, the DNA is TGTGCCAGCAGCTTAAGGCTTAACTACGAGCAGTACTTC. The chain carries TRBV7-8 and TRBJ2-7; unclear D gene. Germline assignment: CDR1 SGHVS and CDR2 FQNEAQ. This CDR3 contains 13 residues. Trimming shortened V by 2 bases and J by 3 bases, and 8 bases separated the two germline ends.

The chain employs TRBV20-1 and TRBJ2-6; a possible D gene is TRBD1 (6 bases). CDR3 length: 15 residues. CDR1 is DFQATT, CDR2 SNEGSKA, per germline (reference sequence). V was cut by 3 bases and J by 0 bases, with 9 bases left in between. CDR3 nucleotides: TGCAGTGCTAGCCAGGGGTTCTCTGGGGCCAACGTCCTGACTTTC. The encoded protein is CSASQGFSGANVLTF.

This clonotype was seen more than once but under ten times. This rearrangement joins TRBV5-5 to TRBJ2-5; 10 nucleotides line up with TRBD1. The CDR3 runs 16 residues. Germline V lookup: CDR1 SGHKS, CDR2 YYEKEE (reference sequence). After removal of 3 bases from V and 0 bases from J, the junction contained 5 bases not matched to a gene. The CDR3 loop is CASSSGDRGNQETQYF. CDR3 DNA sequence: TGTGCCAGCAGCTCGGGGGACAGGGGAAACCAAGAGACCCAGTACTTC. The variable domain in full, with the rest retrieved from reference TRBV5-5 and TRBJ2-5, is DAGVTQSPTHLIKTRGQQVTLRCSPISGHKSVSWYQQVLGQGPQFIFQYYEKEERGRGNFPDRFSARQFPNYSSELNVNALLLGDSALYLCASSSGDRGNQETQYFGPGTRLLVL.

This clonotype was observed many times. This sequence joins TRBV7-2 and TRBJ2-2; tentatively, D is TRBD1 or TRBD2 (5 bases each). The CDR3 has 13 amino acids. Trimming removed 6 bases from V and 7 bases from J, with 12 bases in between. The germline V gene encodes CDR1 SGHTA and CDR2 FQGNSA. DNA of the CDR3: TGTGCCAGCAGTCCAAGCGGACACGGGGAGCTGTTTTTT. This codes for CASSPSGHGELFF.

The chain couples TRBV7-6 to TRBJ2-5; 10 bases line up with TRBD2. Trimming removed 4 bases from V and 1 base from J; junction bases left unmatched: 6. Per the germline V gene, CDR1 is SGHVS and CDR2 is FNYEAQ. This CDR3 spans 16 amino acids. CDR3 coding DNA: TGTGCCAGCAGCTCGAAGCGGGGGGGACCCCAAGAGACCCAGTACTTC. It translates to CASSSKRGGPQETQYF. Using reference TRBV7-6 and TRBJ2-5 for the parts outside the CDR3, the full variable domain is GAGVSQSPRYKVTKRGQDVALRCDPISGHVSLYWYRQALGQGPEFLTYFNYEAQQDKSGLPNDRFSAERPEGSISTLTIQRTEQRDSAMYRCASSSKRGGPQETQYFGPGTRLLVL.

The chain carries TRBV20-1 and TRBJ1-2; maybe TRBD1 (5 bases). The CDR3 has 12 amino acids. Germline CDR1 is DFQATT and CDR2 is SNEGSKA (reference sequence). Trimming took off 7 bases at V and 5 bases at J, with 14 bases between the two ends. The CDR3 nucleotides read TGCAGTGTCAGGGCCGGGGGGTATGGCTACACCTTC. Protein product: CSVRAGGYGYTF.